Detailed here is one T cell receptor (beta chain). This record comes from a study of blood T cell repertoires in COVID-19. Study-wide background: From T cells, B-cell-depleted T cells, or PBMCs came the material, which was cDNA or gDNA.

Here immunoSEQ multiplex PCR was the method, and the copy in TCRdb shows in-frame clones only, minus some. The data show roughly 220,000 clones, approximately 81% seen once. With V trimmed by 2 bases and J by 0 bases, 7 bases remained unmatched. CDR1 is SGHAT and CDR2 is FQNNGV in the germline V gene. This CDR3 contains 16 residues. The V call is TRBV11-2, the J call TRBJ2-7, with 7 bases lining up with TRBD1. The receptor comes from a man younger than 45 with active or convalescent COVID-19. The sequenced sample consisted of peripheral blood. Written as DNA, the CDR3 is TGTGCCAGCAGCTTACCGGGACAGCTGTACTCCTACGAGCAGTACTTC. Its protein product is CASSLPGQLYSYEQYF. Supplemented by reference TRBV11-2 and TRBJ2-7, the full variable domain reads EAGVAQSPRYKIIEKRQSVAFWCNPISGHATLYWYQQILGQGPKLLIQFQNNGVVDDSQLPKDRFSAERLKGVDSTLKIQPAKLEDSAVYLCASSLPGQLYSYEQYFGPGTRLTVT.